The entry below gives a single T cell receptor beta chain sequence along with its context. This record comes from a study of cytomegalovirus exposure and HLA in healthy donors. Both 60 Vbeta primers and 13 Jbeta primers went into the PCR. Profiled with immunoSEQ multiplex PCR; TCRdb holds only in-frame clones, not every one. The data show 93,000 or so clones, 60% to 85% seen once. Sequences were obtained from PBMCs. The TCR originated in a man aged 50-60 years in good health and CMV-seropositive.

The CDR3 loop reads CASTQSGVTQPQHF. The CDR3 DNA reads as TGTGCCAGCACCCAAAGCGGGGTGACCCAGCCCCAGCATTTT. The chain combines TRBV6-5 with TRBJ1-5; D is undetermined. Germline CDR1 and CDR2: MNHEY and SVGAGI. The CDR3 totals 14 residues. Trimming pared 7 bases from V and 7 bases from J, leaving 17 bases between.